This entry concerns a single TCR beta chain. The sample is drawn from a study of blood T cell repertoires in COVID-19. About the research overall: Acute and convalescent COVID-19 specimens originated in the United States, Italy and Spain.

CDR1 is MGHRA, CDR2 YSYEKL, per germline. The V end lost 1 base, the J end lost 0 bases, and 9 bases lay between the germline ends. There are 15 residues in the CDR3. Profiling relied on immunoSEQ multiplex PCR, and the TCRdb table lists in-frame clones only, not all of them. The data show 250,000 or so clones, with around 90% seen just once and approximately 2.1% held by the top ten. The sequenced sample was peripheral blood. The chain recombines TRBV4-1 with TRBJ1-2, with D perhaps TRBD1 (5 bases). The clonotype originates from a woman aged 55 to 70 with COVID-19, enrolled during active disease. This CDR3 is CASSQGQGTNYGYTF. As DNA, the CDR3 is TGCGCCAGCAGCCAAGGTCAGGGAACTAACTATGGCTACACCTTC.